The clone carrying this T cell receptor beta chain came up a few times. Genomic DNA belonging to each subset was distributed in equal measure over several immunoSEQ plates. Each PCR replicate run on unsorted PBMC took in approximately 270 ng DNA, around 30,000 T cell genomes. Authors' analysis steps: Junction-only sequences without quality scores were provided by ImmunoSEQ, so filtering was different. The method was immunoSEQ multiplex PCR; TCRdb's version includes in-frame clones alone and lacks a portion of them. The V and J calls and clone size come from that table; D and trimming were worked out from the DNA. The sample shows 450,000 to 600,000 clones, 70% to 85% of them seen only once. This record belongs to a study of shared clonotypes between healthy human individuals. Across the whole study: Donors, aged 18 to 49, were two women and a few men.

In germline, CDR1 is SGHTA, CDR2 FQGNSA. This CDR3 is 12 amino acids long. V lost 6 bases to trimming and J lost 12 bases; unmatched junction nucleotides: 8. This clonotype was sampled from a woman in her thirties or forties in good health. Some clones in this sample may be carry-over from other donors' samples. The J gene is TRBJ2-1, the V gene TRBV7-2; 7 positions agree with TRBD2. The sequenced sample consisted of PBMCs. The CDR3 region has the DNA TGTGCCAGCAGTAGGGCGGGAGTGGGGCAGTTCTTC. This translates into CASSRAGVGQFF.